In this sample, the clone carrying this T cell receptor beta chain turned up a few times. Its antigen is not known. The V gene end was trimmed by 6 bases and the J gene end by 12 bases; junction bases not matched to a gene: 15. CDR3 length: 13 residues. CDR1 is SQVTM, CDR2 ANQGSEA, per germline. The authors ran a second PCR of about 6 to 11 cycles using a sample-barcoded 5' primer and a J-beta primer mix. The template-switch adaptor, which had 12 random nucleotides, put a tag on each cDNA molecule. TCRdb re-derived calls from the 5' RACE reads in MiXCR, one entry per CDR3 protein. The sample shows hundreds of thousands of distinct CDR3 sequences, roughly 50% of them seen only once. The sample is drawn from a study of blood T cells in healthy people across ages. Caucasian individuals from Russia who were healthy and aged roughly 6 to 95 acted as donors. Broader study findings: Relative to aged donors, long-lived donors carried more naive CD4+ cells and displayed higher diversity. It was found that TCR beta diversity correlated strongly with the percentage of naive T cells.

Sequenced sample: blood. The V gene is TRBV29-1, the J gene TRBJ2-3, with 7 positions matching TRBD2. The clonotype was recovered from a man aged 55-75 years in good health. The CDR3 DNA reads as TGCAGCGTGGGTACTAGCGCTCGGGCGACCCAGTATTTT. Encoded protein: CSVGTSARATQYF.